Each of the 14 T cell receptor beta chains below was sequenced from the same sample in a study of blood T cell repertoires in COVID-19. Sequencing was performed with immunoSEQ multiplex PCR; in TCRdb, only in-frame clones are kept and a portion is missing. The sample contains more than 140,000 clones, approximately 80% of which appear only once. Sequenced material: peripheral blood. Receptors originate from a human donor in a cohort sampled during active COVID-19.

This clone appeared a few times. This rearrangement joins TRBV6-5 to TRBJ2-1; 11 nucleotides line up with TRBD2. This CDR3 contains 13 residues. Losses at the gene ends were 9 bases for V and 9 bases for J; bases not matched to a gene: 7. Germline CDR1 MNHEY, CDR2 SVGAGI. The CDR3 DNA is TGTGCCAGTGGGACTAGCGGAGTCCCTGAGCAGTTCTTC. Its protein is CASGTSGVPEQFF.

The CDR3 coding sequence is TGCGCCAGCAGCTTTGAGGGCCTCTACGAGCAGTACTTC. Its protein product is CASSFEGLYEQYF. The chain couples TRBV5-1 to TRBJ2-7; D might be TRBD2 (5 bases). The CDR3 has 13 amino acids. From germline, CDR1 is SGHRS and CDR2 YFSETQ. Trimming removed 2 bases at V and 3 bases at J, with 9 bases between.

V usage is TRBV19 and J usage is TRBJ1-2, with TRBD1 identical over 11 bases. The CDR3 length is 15 residues. CDR1 LNHDA and CDR2 SQIVND come from the germline V gene (reference sequence). Trimming cost V 1 base and J 8 bases; bases outside gene matches: 6. DNA of the CDR3: TGTGCCAGTAGTATAGGGGACAGGGGGTTCGGAGGCTACACCTTC. Amino acid sequence: CASSIGDRGFGGYTF.

This clone turned up a few times. The chain combines TRBV19 with TRBJ2-1; possibly TRBD2 for D (6 bases). The CDR3 spans 15 residues. Trimming cost V 1 base and J 1 base, with 8 bases left between them. CDR1 and CDR2 (germline): LNHDA, SQIVND (reference sequence). CDR3 sequence: CASSIGAGSYNEQFF. As DNA, the CDR3 is TGTGCCAGTAGTATAGGAGCGGGTTCCTACAATGAGCAGTTCTTC.

The genes are TRBV28 and TRBJ1-4; 8 nucleotides line up with TRBD1. Germline V gene data show CDR1 as MDHEN and CDR2 as SYDVKM. V lost 6 bases and J lost 7; bases outside the gene matches: 10. The CDR3 sequence is 15 residues long. The DNA for the CDR3 is TGTGCCAGCAGCGCACCCGGGACAGGCAGTGAAAAACTGTTTTTT. It encodes CASSAPGTGSEKLFF.

V usage is TRBV19 and J usage is TRBJ1-4; 8 bases line up with TRBD1. V was clipped by 6 bases and J by 5 bases; unmatched bases: 14. There are 17 residues in the CDR3. Germline V gene lookup returns CDR1 LNHDA and CDR2 SQIVND (reference sequence). The CDR3 loop reads CASRDRAYPYRNEKLFF. The CDR3 nucleotides are TGTGCCAGTAGGGACAGGGCCTACCCCTACAGGAATGAAAAACTGTTTTTT.

This chain joins TRBV30 and TRBJ2-1, with D perhaps matching TRBD1 (6 bases). CDR3 length equals 14 residues. In germline, CDR1 is GTSNPN, CDR2 SVGIG (reference sequence). Trimming took 5 bases from V and 0 from J, leaving 11 bases between them. The CDR3 sequence is CAWETGSSYNEQFF. CDR3 DNA sequence: TGTGCCTGGGAAACAGGGAGCTCCTACAATGAGCAGTTCTTC.

V is TRBV27 and J is TRBJ1-2; 9 bases fit TRBD1. Trimming took 6 bases from V and 4 from J; bases not matched to a gene: 9. The CDR3 runs 15 residues. Germline assignment: CDR1 MNHEY and CDR2 SMNVEV (reference sequence). The CDR3 DNA is TGTGCCAGCAGGCTAAAGGGACAGGGCGCCTATGGCTACACCTTC. Translation: CASRLKGQGAYGYTF.

This clone has a handful of counts. The genes are TRBV5-1 and TRBJ2-1, with 10 positions matching TRBD2. Per the germline V gene, CDR1 is SGHRS and CDR2 is YFSETQ. V lost 3 bases to trimming and J lost 0 bases; unmatched junction nucleotides: 0. The CDR3 is 15 amino acids. The CDR3 DNA reads as TGCGCCAGCAGCTCTAGCGGGGGCTCCTACAATGAGCAGTTCTTC. Its protein product is CASSSSGGSYNEQFF.

The chain is built from TRBV7-9 and TRBJ1-2, with TRBD1 matching over 9 bases. J was trimmed by 8 bases and V by 0 bases; bases with no gene match: 7. The CDR3 loop spans 15 amino acids. The germline gives CDR1 SEHNR, CDR2 FQNEAQ (reference sequence). The CDR3 DNA follows: TGTGCCAGCAGCTTAGCGGGGGGACAGGGTGGAGGCTACACCTTC. This codes for CASSLAGGQGGGYTF.

The J gene is TRBJ2-1, the V gene TRBV19; weak D call: TRBD2 (6 bases). The CDR3 has 13 amino acids. The germline CDR1 and CDR2 sequences are LNHDA and SQIVND (reference sequence). V was pared by 4 bases and J by 10 bases, with 14 bases between. Written as DNA, the CDR3 is TGTGCCAGTAGTAGACTAGATTCGGGGGAGCAGTTCTTC. This translates into CASSRLDSGEQFF.

V is TRBV7-2 and J is TRBJ1-2; TRBD1 aligns across 12 bases. After removal of 3 bases from V and 4 bases from J, the junction contained 9 bases not matched to a gene. The CDR3 is 17 residues long. The germline CDR1 and CDR2 sequences are SGHTA and FQGNSA. The CDR3 sequence is CASSLGTGGASGYGYTF. CDR3 sequence (DNA): TGTGCCAGCAGCTTGGGGACAGGGGGCGCATCGGGCTATGGCTACACCTTC.

The chain combines TRBV19 with TRBJ1-2; 8 nucleotides align to TRBD1. Germline V gives CDR1 LNHDA, CDR2 SQIVND (reference sequence). The J segment lost 4 bases and the V segment lost 3 bases, leaving 7 bases of the junction unmatched. This CDR3 comprises 15 residues. CDR3 in amino acids: CASSMKTGEIYGYTF. CDR3 nucleotide sequence: TGTGCCAGTAGTATGAAGACAGGGGAAATCTATGGCTACACCTTC.

This chain joins TRBV3-1 (or the pseudogene TRBV3-2) and TRBJ1-2, with D perhaps matching TRBD1 (6 bases). Germline V gene sequence: CDR1 LGHDT, CDR2 YNNKEL (reference sequence). There are 17 residues in the CDR3. The V and J ends lost 1 base and 3 bases respectively, with 18 bases between them. DNA for the CDR3: TGTGCCAGCAGCCAAGTTTGGTTGGGCAGGGGCGACTATGGCTACACCTTC. This encodes CASSQVWLGRGDYGYTF.